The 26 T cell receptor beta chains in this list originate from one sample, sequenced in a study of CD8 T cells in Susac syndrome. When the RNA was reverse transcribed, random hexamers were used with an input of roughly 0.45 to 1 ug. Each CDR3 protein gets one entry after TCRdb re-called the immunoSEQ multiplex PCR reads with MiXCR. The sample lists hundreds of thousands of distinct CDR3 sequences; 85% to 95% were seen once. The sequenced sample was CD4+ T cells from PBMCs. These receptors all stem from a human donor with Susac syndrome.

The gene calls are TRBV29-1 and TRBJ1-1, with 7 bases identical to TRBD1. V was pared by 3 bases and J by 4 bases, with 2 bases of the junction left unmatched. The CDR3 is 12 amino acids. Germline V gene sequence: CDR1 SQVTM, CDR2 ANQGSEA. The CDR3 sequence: CSVDRGLTEAFF. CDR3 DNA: TGCAGCGTTGATAGGGGGCTCACTGAAGCTTTCTTT.

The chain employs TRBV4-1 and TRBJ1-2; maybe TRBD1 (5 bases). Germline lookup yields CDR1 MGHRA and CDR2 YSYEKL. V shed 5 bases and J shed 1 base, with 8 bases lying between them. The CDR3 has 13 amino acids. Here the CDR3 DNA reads TGCGCCAGCAGCGGGACGAGTAACTATGGCTACACCTTC. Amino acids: CASSGTSNYGYTF.

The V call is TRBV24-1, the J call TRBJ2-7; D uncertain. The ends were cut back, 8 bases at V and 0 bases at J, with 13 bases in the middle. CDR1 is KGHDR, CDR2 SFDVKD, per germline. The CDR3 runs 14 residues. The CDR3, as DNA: TGTGCCACCACTAAGACCCTAAGCTCCTACGAGCAGTACTTC. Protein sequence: CATTKTLSSYEQYF.

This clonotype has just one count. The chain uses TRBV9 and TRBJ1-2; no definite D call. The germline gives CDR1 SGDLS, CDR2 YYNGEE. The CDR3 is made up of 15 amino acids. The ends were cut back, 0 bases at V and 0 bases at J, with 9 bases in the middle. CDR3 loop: CASSVATGSNYGYTF. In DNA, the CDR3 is TGTGCCAGCAGCGTAGCTACCGGCTCTAACTATGGCTACACCTTC.

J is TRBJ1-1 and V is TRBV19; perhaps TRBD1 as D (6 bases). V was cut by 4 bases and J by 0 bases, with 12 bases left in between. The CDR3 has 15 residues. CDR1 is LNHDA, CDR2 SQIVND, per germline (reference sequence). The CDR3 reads CASSTRTVLNTEAFF. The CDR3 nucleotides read TGTGCCAGTAGTACCCGGACAGTTTTGAACACTGAAGCTTTCTTT.

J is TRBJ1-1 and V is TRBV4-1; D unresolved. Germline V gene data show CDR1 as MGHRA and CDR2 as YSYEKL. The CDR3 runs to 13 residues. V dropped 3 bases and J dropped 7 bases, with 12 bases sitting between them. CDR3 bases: TGCGCCAGCAGCCAGGCGGGTGCGGTTGAAGCTTTCTTT. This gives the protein CASSQAGAVEAFF.

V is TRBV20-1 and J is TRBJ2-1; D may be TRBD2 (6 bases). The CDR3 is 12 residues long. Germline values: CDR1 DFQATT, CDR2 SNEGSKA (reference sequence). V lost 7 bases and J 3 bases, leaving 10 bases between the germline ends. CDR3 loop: CSVGSGYNEQFF. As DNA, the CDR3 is TGCAGTGTGGGTAGCGGCTACAATGAGCAGTTCTTC.

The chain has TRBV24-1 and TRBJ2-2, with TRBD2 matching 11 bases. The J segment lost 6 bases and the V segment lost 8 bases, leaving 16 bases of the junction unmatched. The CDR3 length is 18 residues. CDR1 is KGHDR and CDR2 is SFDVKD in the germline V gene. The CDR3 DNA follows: TGTGCCACCACTGGCCGAACTAGCGGGGGCCTGGATGCCGGGGAGCTGTTTTTT. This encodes CATTGRTSGGLDAGELFF.

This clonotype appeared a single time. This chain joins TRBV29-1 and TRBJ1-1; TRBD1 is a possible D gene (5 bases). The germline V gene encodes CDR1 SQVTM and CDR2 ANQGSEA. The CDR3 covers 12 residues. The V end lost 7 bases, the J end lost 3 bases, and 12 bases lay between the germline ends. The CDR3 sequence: CSAAGRDTEAFF. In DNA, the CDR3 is TGCAGCGCAGCAGGGAGGGACACTGAAGCTTTCTTT. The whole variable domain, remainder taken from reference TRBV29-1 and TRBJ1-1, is SAVISQKPSRDICQRGTSLTIQCQVDSQVTMMFWYRQQPGQSLTLIATANQGSEATYESGFVIDKFPISRPNLTFSTLTVSNMSPEDSSIYLCSAAGRDTEAFFGQGTRLTVV.

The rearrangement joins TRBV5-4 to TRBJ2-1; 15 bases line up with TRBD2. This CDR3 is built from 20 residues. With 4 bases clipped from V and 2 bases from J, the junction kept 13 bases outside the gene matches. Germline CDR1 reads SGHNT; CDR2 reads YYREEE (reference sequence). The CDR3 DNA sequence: TGTGCCAGCAGCCGACTCCTAGGGACTAGCGGGGGGACAGCCTACAATGAGCAGTTCTTC. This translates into CASSRLLGTSGGTAYNEQFF.

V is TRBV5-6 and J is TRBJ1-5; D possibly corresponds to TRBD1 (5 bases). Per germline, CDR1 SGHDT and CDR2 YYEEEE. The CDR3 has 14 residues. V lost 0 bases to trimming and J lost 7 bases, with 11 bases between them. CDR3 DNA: TGTGCCAGCAGCTTGGTGGGGGAAGGACAGCCCCAGCATTTT. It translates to CASSLVGEGQPQHF.

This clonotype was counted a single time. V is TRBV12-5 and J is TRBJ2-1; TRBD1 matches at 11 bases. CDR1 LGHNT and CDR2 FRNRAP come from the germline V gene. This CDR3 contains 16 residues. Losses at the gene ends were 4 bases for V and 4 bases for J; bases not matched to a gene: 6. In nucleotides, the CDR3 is TGTGCTAGTGGTTCCGGGACAGGGGGAAAATACAATGAGCAGTTCTTC. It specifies CASGSGTGGKYNEQFF.

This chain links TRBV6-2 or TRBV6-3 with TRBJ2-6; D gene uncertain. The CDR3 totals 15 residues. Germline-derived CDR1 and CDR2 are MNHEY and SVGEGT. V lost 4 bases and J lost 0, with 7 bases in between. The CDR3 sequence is CASSSTDSGANVLTF. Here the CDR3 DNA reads TGTGCCAGCAGTTCTACCGACTCTGGGGCCAACGTCCTGACTTTC.

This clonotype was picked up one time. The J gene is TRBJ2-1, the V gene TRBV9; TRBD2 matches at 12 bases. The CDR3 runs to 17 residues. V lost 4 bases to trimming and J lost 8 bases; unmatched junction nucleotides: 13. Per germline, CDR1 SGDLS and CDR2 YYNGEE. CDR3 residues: CASSLTTLAGGPYEQFF. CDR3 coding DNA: TGTGCCAGCAGCCTCACCACCCTAGCGGGGGGGCCCTATGAGCAGTTCTTC. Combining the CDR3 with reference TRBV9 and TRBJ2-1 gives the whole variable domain DSGVTQTPKHLITATGQRVTLRCSPRSGDLSVYWYQQSLDQGLQFLIQYYNGEERAKGNILERFSAQQFPDLHSELNLSSLELGDSALYFCASSLTTLAGGPYEQFFGPGTRLTVL.

CDR3 in DNA: TGCAGTGCTAGAGGTCACAATGAGCAGTTCTTC. Encoded protein: CSARGHNEQFF. The chain recombines TRBV20-1 with TRBJ2-1; D is undetermined. V lost 1 base to trimming and J lost 5 bases, with 3 bases between them. The CDR3 covers 11 residues. The germline V gene encodes CDR1 DFQATT and CDR2 SNEGSKA (reference sequence).

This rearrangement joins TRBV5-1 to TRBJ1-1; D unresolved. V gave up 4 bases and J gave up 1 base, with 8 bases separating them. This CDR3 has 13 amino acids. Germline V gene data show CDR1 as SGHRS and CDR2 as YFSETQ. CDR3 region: CASSQGWNTEAFF. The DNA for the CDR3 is TGCGCCAGCAGCCAAGGCTGGAACACTGAAGCTTTCTTT.

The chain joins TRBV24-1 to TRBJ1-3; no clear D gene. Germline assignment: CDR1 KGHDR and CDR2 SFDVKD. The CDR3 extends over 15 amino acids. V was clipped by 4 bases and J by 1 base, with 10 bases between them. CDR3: CATSDPVKSGNTIYF. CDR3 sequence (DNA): TGTGCCACCAGTGACCCGGTCAAATCTGGAAACACCATATATTTT.

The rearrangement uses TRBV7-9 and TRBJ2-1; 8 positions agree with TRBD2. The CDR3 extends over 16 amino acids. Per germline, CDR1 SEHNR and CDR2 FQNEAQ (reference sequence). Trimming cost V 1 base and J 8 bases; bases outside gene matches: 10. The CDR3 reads CASSLEAGLVGYEQFF. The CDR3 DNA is TGTGCCAGCAGCTTAGAAGCGGGACTAGTTGGTTATGAGCAGTTCTTC.

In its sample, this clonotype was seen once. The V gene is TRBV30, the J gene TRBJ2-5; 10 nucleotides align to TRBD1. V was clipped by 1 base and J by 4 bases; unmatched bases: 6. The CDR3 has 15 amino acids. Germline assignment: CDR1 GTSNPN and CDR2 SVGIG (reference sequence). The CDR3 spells CAWSETGGAGETQYF. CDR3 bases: TGTGCCTGGAGTGAGACAGGGGGCGCGGGAGAGACCCAGTACTTC.

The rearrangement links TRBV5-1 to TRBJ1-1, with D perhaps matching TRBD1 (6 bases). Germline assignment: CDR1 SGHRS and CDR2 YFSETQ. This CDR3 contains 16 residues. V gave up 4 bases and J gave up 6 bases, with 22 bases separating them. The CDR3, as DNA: TGCGCCAGCAGCCCAACGGTGGGAGGGGGTTACGCTGAAGCTTTCTTT. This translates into CASSPTVGGGYAEAFF.

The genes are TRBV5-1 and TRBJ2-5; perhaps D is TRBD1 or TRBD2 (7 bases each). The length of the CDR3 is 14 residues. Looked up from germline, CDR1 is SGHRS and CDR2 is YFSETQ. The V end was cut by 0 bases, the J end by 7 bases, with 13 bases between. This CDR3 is CASSLATGEGTQYF. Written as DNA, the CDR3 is TGCGCCAGCAGCTTGGCCACAGGGGAGGGGACCCAGTACTTC.

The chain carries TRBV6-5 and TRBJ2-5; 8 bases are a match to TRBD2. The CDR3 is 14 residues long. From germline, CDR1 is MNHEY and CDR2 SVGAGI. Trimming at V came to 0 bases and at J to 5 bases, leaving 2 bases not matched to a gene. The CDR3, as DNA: TGTGCCAGCAGTTACTCTAGCGGGGTGGAGACCCAGTACTTC. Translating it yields CASSYSSGVETQYF.

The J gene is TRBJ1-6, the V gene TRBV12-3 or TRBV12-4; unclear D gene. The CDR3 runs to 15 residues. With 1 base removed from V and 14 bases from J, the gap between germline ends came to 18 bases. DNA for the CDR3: TGTGCCAGCAGTTTAGTCGGACCCCACTCGGGATCCCTCCACTTT. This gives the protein CASSLVGPHSGSLHF.

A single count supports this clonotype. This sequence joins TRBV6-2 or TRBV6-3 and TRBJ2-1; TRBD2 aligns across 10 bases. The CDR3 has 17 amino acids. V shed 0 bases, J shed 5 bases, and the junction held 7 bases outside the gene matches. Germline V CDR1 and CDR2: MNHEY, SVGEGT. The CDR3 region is CASSYSSRTSGNNEQFF. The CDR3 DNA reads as TGTGCCAGCAGTTACTCGAGCCGGACTAGCGGAAACAATGAGCAGTTCTTC.

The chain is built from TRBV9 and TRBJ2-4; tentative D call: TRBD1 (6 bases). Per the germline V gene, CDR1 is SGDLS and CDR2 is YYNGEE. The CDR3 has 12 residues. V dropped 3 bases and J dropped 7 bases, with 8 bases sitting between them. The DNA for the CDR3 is TGTGCCAGCAGCGCTCAGGGGAACATTCAGTACTTC. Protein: CASSAQGNIQYF.

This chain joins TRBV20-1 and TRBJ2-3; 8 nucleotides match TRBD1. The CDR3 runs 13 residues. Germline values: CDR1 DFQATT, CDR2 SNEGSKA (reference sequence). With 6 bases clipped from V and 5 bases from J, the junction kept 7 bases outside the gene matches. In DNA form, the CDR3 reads TGCAGTGCAGATGGACAGGGCGGAGATACGCAGTATTTT. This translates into CSADGQGGDTQYF.